The source of this T cell receptor (beta chain) is a study of blood T cell repertoires in COVID-19. The ends lost 5 bases at V and 6 bases at J; junction bases unmatched: 8. Looked up from germline, CDR1 is LNHDA and CDR2 is SQIVND (reference sequence). The CDR3 extends over 16 amino acids. As handled by the study authors: From reference gene primer amplification, estimates of nucleated cell counts were derived. Repertoires were generated with immunoSEQ multiplex PCR, while TCRdb's copy carries only in-frame clones and drops some. V, J and clone size reflect that table, while D and trimming were determined from the DNA. The sample has about 270,000 clones, around 84% seen once; the top ten hold around 16%.

This receptor was taken from a man aged 18 to 35 who had recovered from COVID-19. The chain joins TRBV19 to TRBJ2-1; 12 positions match TRBD2. Sample: PBMCs or T cells enriched from blood (not recorded which). The CDR3 coding sequence is TGTGCCAGTAGTTCGAAGACTAGCGGGAGTTTCAATGAGCAGTTCTTC. Its translation: CASSSKTSGSFNEQFF.